This T cell receptor (beta chain) stems from a study of cytomegalovirus exposure and HLA in healthy donors. Notes on the study in general: Researchers reported in a later analysis that common viral pathogens appeared linked to several top clusters.

This clone appeared once. Its target is not known. In the PCR, 60 Vbeta and 13 Jbeta primers were used. Using immunoSEQ multiplex PCR, the repertoire was profiled, and TCRdb retains in-frame clones only, with some absent. The sample lists about 160,000 clones; roughly 89% were seen once. Sequencing used PBMCs. The TCR sequence derives from a woman in her twenties or thirties in good health and CMV-seronegative.

The chain's CDR3 is CASSLVGQGYEKLFF. The DNA of the CDR3 is TGTGCCAGCAGCTTGGTGGGACAGGGTTATGAAAAACTGTTTTTT. This chain links TRBV5-6 with TRBJ1-4, with 9 bases matching TRBD1. V shed 0 bases and J 6 bases; nucleotides not matched to a gene: 3. Germline V gene sequence: CDR1 SGHDT, CDR2 YYEEEE. CDR3 size: 15 residues.